These T cell receptor beta chains were read from a single sample in a study of T-cell reconstitution after alpha-beta-depleted transplantation in children. One entry per CDR3 protein, called by TCRdb with MiXCR from the PCR reads. The data show almost 400,000 distinct CDR3 sequences, over 20% seen once. Here the sequenced sample was PBMCs from the stem cell graft donor, taken from the stem cell graft. The receptors here all came from a human donor who donated a stem cell graft to a child with acute myeloid leukemia. Both conserved end residues are part of each CDR3. D genes are given only for firm matches. The size entry is marked missing in some rows and otherwise reads once, few, many or a size class.

v_gene	abundance	d_gene	j_gene	CDR3aa
TRBV6-2/TRBV6-3	.	.	TRBJ2-1	CASSYSVTPQNNEQFF
TRBV24-1	few	.	TRBJ2-7	CATSDGQNYEQYF
TRBV12-3/TRBV12-4	many	.	TRBJ2-3	CASSEHTGTDTQYF
TRBV4-1	many	.	TRBJ2-6	CASSQEGGVGANVLTF
TRBV6-1	.	.	TRBJ2-7	CASSFGGRWAEQYF
TRBV29-1	many	TRBD2	TRBJ2-3	CSVGGLVTDTQYF
TRBV25-1	.	TRBD2	TRBJ2-1	CASSDGGVGTSVANEQFF
TRBV20-1	many	.	TRBJ2-3	CSARDLYGSQDTQYF
TRBV20-1	.	TRBD1	TRBJ2-5	CSAAGQGETQYF
TRBV13	few	.	TRBJ1-1	CASSPEGTSGAEAFF
TRBV28	.	.	TRBJ2-2	CASQANTGELFF
TRBV7-3	few	.	TRBJ2-3	CASSSLGPDTQYF
TRBV5-1	.	.	TRBJ2-2	CASSLGTDYTGELFF
TRBV5-1	few	TRBD1	TRBJ1-2	CASSLALDRGNGYTF
TRBV6-5	.	.	TRBJ2-1	CASSNYLGGDEQFF
TRBV20-1	few	TRBD2	TRBJ2-1	CSARDLSGRPYNEQFF
TRBV15	.	TRBD1	TRBJ2-1	CATSRDPPGGANNEQFF
TRBV28	.	TRBD1	TRBJ2-2	CASSFGTGRTGELFF
TRBV6-2/TRBV6-3	.	.	TRBJ1-1	CASCKGWGGEEAFF
TRBV5-4	few	TRBD1	TRBJ2-7	CASSLVSGGAHEQYF
TRBV11-1	once	.	TRBJ2-1	CASSPTGGRRESYNEQFF
TRBV29-1	.	TRBD1	TRBJ2-2	CSVEDQQGEYTGELFF
TRBV6-6	.	.	TRBJ2-5	CASSRAVETQYF
TRBV6-5	many	.	TRBJ1-1	CASSYPGQNTEAFF
TRBV20-1	.	.	TRBJ2-7	CSARDRGPGGSYEQYF
TRBV12-3/TRBV12-4	few	.	TRBJ1-6	CASSLATGAGYSPLHF
TRBV4-1	.	TRBD1	TRBJ1-2	CASSPQGTGEGYTF
TRBV12-5	.	TRBD2	TRBJ2-5	CASGWTSVKEEETQYF
TRBV28	.	TRBD2	TRBJ2-3	CASLAGAEDTQYF
TRBV28	.	.	TRBJ2-7	CASSHLEPILEQYF
TRBV3-1	.	TRBD2	TRBJ2-1	CASRRTSGRAPTYNEQFF
TRBV29-1	many	.	TRBJ2-3	CSIRDPGRGTQYF
TRBV20-1	few	TRBD1	TRBJ1-1	CSARYIRGHTEAFF
TRBV24-1	few	.	TRBJ2-1	CATSEQTGYYNEQFF
TRBV5-1	few	.	TRBJ2-5	CASSLYTQETQYF
TRBV7-2	many	.	TRBJ2-5	CASSLIGETQYF
TRBV4-3	many	TRBD2	TRBJ2-1	CASSQESASGSFSYNEQFF
TRBV12-3/TRBV12-4	.	.	TRBJ2-7	CASSPPTAFSYEQYF
TRBV5-1	.	TRBD2	TRBJ2-3	CASSRTSGSVTGDTQYF
TRBV29-1	many	.	TRBJ2-3	CSGRESADTQYF
TRBV15	many	.	TRBJ1-1	CATSIAGRATEAFF
TRBV9	few	TRBD2	TRBJ2-7	CASSARGLAGVNEQYF
TRBV9	.	.	TRBJ2-1	CASSPGALTYNEQFF
TRBV7-9	.	TRBD2	TRBJ2-7	CASSLRRIGTSGREMHEQYF
TRBV12-3/TRBV12-4	few	.	TRBJ2-1	CASSFYGGVDEQFF
TRBV20-1	many	.	TRBJ2-4	CSARWGLTGNIQYF
TRBV12-5	few	TRBD2	TRBJ2-3	CASGYIRTSGPYTDTQYF
TRBV6-1	few	.	TRBJ1-1	CASSELGKWGRRTEAFF
TRBV6-1	few	.	TRBJ2-7	CASRRRAGPNFEQYF
TRBV5-1	many	TRBD2	TRBJ2-1	CASSLGLAGPAEQFF
TRBV7-2	few	TRBD1	TRBJ2-7	CASSLARTGFGEQYF
TRBV12-3/TRBV12-4	.	TRBD2	TRBJ2-7	CASSTQRTSGPYEQYF
TRBV20-1	many	TRBD2	TRBJ2-3	CSARSGLAGTTDTQYF
TRBV12-3/TRBV12-4	few	.	TRBJ1-5	CASSLGDSANQPQHF